This TCR beta chain stems from a study of T cells in localized non-small cell lung cancer. Overall study results and limits: Greater blood T cell density accompanied longer overall survival. For the top 100 tumor clones, a median approximately 59 also appeared in adjacent lung. Uninvolved adjacent lung had the highest recorded T cell clonality, with tumor below it.

This clone was seen only once. Its antigen remains unknown. Sequenced by immunoSEQ multiplex PCR; TCRdb stores in-frame clones only, minus some. The sample contains 45,000 to 65,000 clones, 70% to 90% of which appear only once. The starting material was peripheral blood, obtained before any cancer treatment. The source of this sequence is a man between 40 and 70 years old with stage I squamous cell lung carcinoma.

The CDR3 nucleotides read TGCGCCAGCAGCCGGGAACTTGAGGAATCTCATCACCATGAGCAGTTCTTC. It specifies CASSRELEESHHHEQFF. The rearrangement links TRBV4-3 to TRBJ2-1; no clear D gene. Trimming took off 4 bases at V and 8 bases at J, with 24 bases between the two ends. The length of the CDR3 is 17 residues. From germline, CDR1 is LGHNA and CDR2 YSLEER.